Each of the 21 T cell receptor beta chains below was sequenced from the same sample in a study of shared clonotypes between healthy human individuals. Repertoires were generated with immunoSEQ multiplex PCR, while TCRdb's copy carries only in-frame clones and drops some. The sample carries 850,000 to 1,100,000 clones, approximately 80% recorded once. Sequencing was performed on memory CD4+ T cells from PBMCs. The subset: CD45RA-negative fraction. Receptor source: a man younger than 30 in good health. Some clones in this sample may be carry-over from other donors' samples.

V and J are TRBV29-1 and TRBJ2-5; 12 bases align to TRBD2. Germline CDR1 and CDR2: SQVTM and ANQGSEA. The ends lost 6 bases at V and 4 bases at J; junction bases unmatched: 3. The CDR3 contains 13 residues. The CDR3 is CSVGLAGLETQYF. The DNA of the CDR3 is TGCAGCGTAGGACTAGCGGGATTAGAGACCCAGTACTTC.

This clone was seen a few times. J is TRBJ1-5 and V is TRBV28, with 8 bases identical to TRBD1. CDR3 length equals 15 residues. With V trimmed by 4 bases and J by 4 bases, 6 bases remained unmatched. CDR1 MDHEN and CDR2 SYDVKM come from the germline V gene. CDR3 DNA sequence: TGTGCCAGCAGTTCCCGACAGGGGATGAATCAGCCCCAGCATTTT. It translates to CASSSRQGMNQPQHF.

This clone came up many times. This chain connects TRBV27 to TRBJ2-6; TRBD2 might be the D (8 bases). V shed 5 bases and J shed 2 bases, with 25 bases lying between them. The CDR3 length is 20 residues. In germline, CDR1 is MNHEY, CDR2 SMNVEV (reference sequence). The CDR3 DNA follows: TGTGCCAGCAGTCGCCGGGAGGGGGCCCGGATTTCCCCTGGGGCCAACGTCCTGACTTTC. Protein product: CASSRREGARISPGANVLTF.

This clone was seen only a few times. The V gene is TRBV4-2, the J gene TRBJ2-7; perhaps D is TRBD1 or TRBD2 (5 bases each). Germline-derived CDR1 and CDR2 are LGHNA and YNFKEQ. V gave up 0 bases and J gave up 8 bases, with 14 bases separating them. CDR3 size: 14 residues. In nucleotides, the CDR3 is TGTGCCAGCAGCCAAGAGTCCGCCGGGACCCAGCAGTACTTC. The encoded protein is CASSQESAGTQQYF.

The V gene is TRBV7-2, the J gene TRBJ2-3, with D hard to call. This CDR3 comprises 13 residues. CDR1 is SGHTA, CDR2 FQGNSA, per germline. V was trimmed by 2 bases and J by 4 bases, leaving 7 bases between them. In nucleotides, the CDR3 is TGTGCCAGCAGCTTAACTGACGCAGATACGCAGTATTTT. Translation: CASSLTDADTQYF.

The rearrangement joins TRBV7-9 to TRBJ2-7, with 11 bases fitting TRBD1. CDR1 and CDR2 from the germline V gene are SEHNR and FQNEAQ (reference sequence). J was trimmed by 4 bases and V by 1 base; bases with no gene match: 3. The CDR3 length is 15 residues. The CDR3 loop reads CASSLGGQGDYEQYF. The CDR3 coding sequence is TGTGCCAGCAGCTTAGGGGGACAGGGGGATTACGAGCAGTACTTC.

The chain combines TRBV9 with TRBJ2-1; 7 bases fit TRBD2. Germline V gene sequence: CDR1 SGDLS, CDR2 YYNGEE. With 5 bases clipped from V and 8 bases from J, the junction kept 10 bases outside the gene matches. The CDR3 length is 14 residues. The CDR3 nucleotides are TGTGCCAGCAGTCCCCGCCCAGGGAGGGATGAGCAGTTCTTC. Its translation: CASSPRPGRDEQFF.

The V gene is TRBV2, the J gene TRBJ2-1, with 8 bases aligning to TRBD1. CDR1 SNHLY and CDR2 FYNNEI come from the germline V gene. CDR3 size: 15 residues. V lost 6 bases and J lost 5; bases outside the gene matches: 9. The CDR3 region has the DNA TGTGCCAGCAGATGGACAGGGCAGGGAAACAATGAGCAGTTCTTC. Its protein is CASRWTGQGNNEQFF.

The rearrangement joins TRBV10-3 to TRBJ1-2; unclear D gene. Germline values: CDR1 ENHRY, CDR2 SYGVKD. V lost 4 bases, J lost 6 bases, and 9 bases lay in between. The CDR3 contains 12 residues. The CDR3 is CAISGPRDGYTF. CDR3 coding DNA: TGTGCCATCAGTGGTCCCCGGGATGGCTACACCTTC.

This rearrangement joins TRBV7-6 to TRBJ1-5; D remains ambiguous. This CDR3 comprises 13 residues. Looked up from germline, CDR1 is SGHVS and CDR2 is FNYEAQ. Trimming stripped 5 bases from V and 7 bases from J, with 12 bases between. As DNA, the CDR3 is TGTGCCAGCAGCCTCGGCCCGGGGCAGCCCCAGCATTTT. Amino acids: CASSLGPGQPQHF.

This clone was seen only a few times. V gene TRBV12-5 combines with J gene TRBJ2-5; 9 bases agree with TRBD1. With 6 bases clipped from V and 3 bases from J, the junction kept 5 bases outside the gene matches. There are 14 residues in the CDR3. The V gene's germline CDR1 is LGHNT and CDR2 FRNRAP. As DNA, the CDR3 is TGTGCTAGTGGCCAGGGACAGGGTGAAGAGACCCAGTACTTC. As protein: CASGQGQGEETQYF.

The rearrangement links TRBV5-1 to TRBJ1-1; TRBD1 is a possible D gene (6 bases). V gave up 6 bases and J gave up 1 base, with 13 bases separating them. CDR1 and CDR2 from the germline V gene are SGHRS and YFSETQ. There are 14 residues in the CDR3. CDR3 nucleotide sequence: TGCGCCAGCAAGCAGGGGCCAGGGAACACTGAAGCTTTCTTT. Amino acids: CASKQGPGNTEAFF.

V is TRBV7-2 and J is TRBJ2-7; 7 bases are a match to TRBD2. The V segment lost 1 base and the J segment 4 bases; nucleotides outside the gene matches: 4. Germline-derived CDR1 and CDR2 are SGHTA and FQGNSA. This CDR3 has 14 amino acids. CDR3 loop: CASSLDPSGYEQYF. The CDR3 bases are TGTGCCAGCAGCTTAGATCCTAGCGGATACGAGCAGTACTTC.

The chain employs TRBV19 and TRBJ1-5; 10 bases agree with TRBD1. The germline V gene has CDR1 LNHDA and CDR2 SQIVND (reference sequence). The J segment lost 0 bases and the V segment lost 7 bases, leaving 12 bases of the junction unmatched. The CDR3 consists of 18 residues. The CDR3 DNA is TGTGCCAGTATCGATAGGGGACAGGGGTTTTCTAGCAATCAGCCCCAGCATTTT. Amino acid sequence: CASIDRGQGFSSNQPQHF.

The CDR3 region has the DNA TGTGCCAGCAGCCCGGAAGGGACTTTTATCTCCTACGAGCAGTACTTC. Translated, it gives CASSPEGTFISYEQYF. V is TRBV14 and J is TRBJ2-7; maybe TRBD2 (6 bases). The CDR3 runs 16 residues. The ends were cut back, 4 bases at V and 0 bases at J, with 16 bases in the middle. Germline-derived CDR1 and CDR2 are SGHDN and FVKESK. The complete variable domain, with remaining parts taken from reference TRBV14 and TRBJ2-7, reads EAGVTQFPSHSVIEKGQTVTLRCDPISGHDNLYWYRRVMGKEIKFLLHFVKESKQDESGMPNNRFLAERTGGTYSTLKVQPAELEDSGVYFCASSPEGTFISYEQYFGPGTRLTVT.

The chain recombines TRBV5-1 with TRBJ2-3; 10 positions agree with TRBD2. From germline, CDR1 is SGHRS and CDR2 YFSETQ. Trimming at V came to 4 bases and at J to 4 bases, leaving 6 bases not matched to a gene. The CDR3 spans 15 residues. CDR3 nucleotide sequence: TGCGCCAGCAGCACCCAACTAGCGGGATCAGATACGCAGTATTTT. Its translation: CASSTQLAGSDTQYF.

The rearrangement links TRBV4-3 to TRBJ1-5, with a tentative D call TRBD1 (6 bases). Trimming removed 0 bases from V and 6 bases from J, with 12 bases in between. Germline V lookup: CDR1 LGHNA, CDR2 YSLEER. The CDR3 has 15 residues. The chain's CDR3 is CASSQDTQGSQPQHF. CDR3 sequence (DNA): TGCGCCAGCAGCCAAGACACACAGGGTTCTCAGCCCCAGCATTTT.

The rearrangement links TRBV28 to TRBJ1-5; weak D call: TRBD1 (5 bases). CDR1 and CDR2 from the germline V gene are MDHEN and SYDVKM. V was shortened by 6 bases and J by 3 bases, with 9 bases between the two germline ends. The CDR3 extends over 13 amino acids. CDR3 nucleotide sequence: TGTGCCAGCAGCGGGGGGAACAATCAGCCCCAGCATTTT. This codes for CASSGGNNQPQHF. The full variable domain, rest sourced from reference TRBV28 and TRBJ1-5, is DVKVTQSSRYLVKRTGEKVFLECVQDMDHENMFWYRQDPGLGLRLIYFSYDVKMKEKGDIPEGYSVSREKKERFSLILESASTNQTSMYLCASSGGNNQPQHFGDGTRLSIL.

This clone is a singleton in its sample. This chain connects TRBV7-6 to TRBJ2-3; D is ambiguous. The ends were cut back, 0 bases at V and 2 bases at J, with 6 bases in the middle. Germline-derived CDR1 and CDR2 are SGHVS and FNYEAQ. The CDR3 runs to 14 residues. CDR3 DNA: TGTGCCAGCAGCTTAGCGCGTTACACAGATACGCAGTATTTT. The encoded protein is CASSLARYTDTQYF.

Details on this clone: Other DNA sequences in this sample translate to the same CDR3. CDR3 sequence reads: CASSLVAGGETQYF. The CDR3 DNA is TGTGCCAGCAGCTTAGTAGCGGGCGGGGAGACCCAGTACTTC. The chain carries TRBV7-9 and TRBJ2-5; 7 bases agree with TRBD2. CDR3 length: 14 amino acids. With V trimmed by 1 base and J by 5 bases, 4 bases remained unmatched. Germline assignment: CDR1 SEHNR and CDR2 FQNEAQ (reference sequence).

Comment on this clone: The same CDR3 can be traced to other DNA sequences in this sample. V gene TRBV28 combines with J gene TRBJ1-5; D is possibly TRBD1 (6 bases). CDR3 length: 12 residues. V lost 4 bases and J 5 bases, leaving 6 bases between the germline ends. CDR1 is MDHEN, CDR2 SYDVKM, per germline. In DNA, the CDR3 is TGTGCCAGCAGTTCAGGGGATCAGCCCCAGCATTTT. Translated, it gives CASSSGDQPQHF.